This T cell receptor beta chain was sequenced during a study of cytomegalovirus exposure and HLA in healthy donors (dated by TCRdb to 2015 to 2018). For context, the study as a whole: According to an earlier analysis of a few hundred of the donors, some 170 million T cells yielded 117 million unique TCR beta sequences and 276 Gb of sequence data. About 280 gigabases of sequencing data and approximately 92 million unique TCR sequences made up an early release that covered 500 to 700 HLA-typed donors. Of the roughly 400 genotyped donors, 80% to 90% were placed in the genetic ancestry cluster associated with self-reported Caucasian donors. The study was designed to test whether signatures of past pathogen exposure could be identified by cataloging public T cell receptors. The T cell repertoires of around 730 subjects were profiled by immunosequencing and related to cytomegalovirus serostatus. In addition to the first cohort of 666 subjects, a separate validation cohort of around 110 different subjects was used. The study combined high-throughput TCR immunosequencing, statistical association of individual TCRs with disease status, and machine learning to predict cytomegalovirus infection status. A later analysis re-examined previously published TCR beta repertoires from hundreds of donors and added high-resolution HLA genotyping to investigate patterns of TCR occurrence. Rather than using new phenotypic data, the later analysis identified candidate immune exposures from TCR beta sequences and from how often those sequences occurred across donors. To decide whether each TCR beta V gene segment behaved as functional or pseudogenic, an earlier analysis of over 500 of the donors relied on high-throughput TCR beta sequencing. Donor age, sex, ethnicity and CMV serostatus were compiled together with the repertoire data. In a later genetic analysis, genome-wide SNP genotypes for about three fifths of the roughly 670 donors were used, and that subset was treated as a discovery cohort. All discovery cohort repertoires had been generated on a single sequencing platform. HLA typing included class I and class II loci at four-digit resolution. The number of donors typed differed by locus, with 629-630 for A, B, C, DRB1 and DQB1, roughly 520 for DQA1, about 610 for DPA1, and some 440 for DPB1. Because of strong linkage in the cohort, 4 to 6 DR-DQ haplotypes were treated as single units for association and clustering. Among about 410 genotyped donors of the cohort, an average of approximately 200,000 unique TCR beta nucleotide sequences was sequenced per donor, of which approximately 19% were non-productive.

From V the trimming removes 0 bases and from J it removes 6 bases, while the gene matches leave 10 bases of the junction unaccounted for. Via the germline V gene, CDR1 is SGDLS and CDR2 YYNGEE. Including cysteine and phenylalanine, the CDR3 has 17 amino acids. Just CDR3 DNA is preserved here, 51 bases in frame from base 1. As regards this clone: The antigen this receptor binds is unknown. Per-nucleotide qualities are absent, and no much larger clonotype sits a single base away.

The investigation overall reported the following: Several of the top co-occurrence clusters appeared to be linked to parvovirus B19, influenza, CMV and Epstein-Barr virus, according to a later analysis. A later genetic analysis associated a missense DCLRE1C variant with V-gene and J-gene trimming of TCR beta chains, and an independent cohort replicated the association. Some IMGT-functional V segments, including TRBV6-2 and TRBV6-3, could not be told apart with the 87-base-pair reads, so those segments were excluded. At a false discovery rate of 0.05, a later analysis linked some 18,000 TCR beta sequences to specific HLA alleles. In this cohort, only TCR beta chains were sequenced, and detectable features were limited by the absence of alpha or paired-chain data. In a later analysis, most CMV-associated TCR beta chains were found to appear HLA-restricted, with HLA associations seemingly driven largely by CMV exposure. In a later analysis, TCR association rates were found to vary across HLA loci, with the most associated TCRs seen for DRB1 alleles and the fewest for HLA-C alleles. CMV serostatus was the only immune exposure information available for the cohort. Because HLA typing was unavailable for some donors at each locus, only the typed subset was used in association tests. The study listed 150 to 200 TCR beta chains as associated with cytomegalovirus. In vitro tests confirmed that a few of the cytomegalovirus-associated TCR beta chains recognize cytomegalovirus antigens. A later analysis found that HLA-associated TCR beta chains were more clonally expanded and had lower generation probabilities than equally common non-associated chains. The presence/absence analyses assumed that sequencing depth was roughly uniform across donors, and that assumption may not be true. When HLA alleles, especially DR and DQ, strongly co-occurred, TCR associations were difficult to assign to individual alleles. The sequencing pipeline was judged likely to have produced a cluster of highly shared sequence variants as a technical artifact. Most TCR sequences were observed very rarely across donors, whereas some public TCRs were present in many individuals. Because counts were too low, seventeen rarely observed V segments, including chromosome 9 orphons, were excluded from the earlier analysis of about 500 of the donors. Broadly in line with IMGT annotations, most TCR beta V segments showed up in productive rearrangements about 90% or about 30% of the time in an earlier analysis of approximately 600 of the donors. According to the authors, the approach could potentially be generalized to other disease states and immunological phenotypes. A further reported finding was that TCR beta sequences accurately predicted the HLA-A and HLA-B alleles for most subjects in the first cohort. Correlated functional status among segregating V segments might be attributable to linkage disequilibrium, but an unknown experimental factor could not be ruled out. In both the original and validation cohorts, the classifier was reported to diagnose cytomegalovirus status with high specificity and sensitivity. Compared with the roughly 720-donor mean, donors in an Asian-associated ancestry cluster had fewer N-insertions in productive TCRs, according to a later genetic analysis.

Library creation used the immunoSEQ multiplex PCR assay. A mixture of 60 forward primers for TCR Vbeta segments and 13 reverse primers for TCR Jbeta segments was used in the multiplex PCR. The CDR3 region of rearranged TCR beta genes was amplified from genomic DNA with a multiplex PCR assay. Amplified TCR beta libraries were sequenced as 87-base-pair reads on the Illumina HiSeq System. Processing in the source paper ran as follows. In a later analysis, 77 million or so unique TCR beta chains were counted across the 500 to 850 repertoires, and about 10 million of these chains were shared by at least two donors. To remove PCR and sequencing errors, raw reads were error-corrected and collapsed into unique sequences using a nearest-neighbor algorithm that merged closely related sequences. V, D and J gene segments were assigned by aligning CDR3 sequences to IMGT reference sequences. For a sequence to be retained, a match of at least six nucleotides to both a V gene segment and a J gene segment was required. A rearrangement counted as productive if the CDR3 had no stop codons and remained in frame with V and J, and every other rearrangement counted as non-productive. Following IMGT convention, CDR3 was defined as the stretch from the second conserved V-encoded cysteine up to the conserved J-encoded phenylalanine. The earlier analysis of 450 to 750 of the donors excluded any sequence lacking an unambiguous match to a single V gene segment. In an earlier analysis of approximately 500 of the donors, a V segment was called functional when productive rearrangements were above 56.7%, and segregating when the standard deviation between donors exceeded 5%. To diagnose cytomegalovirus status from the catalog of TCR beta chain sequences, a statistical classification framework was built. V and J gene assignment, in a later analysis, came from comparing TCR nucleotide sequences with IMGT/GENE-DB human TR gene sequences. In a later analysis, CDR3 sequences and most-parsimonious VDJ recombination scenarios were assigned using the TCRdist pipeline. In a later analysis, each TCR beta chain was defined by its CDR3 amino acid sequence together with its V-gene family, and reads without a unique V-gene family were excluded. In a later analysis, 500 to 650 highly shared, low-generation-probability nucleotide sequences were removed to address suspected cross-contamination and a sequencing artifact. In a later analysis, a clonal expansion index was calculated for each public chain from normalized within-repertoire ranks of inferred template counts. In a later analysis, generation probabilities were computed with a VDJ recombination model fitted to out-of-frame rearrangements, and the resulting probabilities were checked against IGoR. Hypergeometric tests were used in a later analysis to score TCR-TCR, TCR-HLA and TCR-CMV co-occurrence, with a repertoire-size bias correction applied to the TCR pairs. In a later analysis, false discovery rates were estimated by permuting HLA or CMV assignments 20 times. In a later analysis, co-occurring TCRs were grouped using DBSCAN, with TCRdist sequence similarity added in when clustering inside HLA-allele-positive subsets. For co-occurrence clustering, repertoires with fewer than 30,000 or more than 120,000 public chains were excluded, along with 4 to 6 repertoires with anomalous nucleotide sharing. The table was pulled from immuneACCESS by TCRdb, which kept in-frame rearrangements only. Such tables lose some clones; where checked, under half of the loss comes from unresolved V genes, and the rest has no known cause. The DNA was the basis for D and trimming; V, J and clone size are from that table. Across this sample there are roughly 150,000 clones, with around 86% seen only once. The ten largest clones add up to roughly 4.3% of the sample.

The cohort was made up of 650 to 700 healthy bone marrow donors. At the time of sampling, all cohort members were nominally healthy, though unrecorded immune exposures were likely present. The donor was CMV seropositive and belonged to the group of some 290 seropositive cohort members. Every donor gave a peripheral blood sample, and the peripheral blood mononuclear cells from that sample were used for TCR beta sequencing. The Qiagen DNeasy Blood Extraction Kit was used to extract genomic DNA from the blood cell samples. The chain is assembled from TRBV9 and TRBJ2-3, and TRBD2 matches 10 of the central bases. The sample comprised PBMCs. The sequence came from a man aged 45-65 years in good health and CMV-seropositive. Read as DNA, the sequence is TGTGCCAGCAGCGTAGGAAGGCTAGCGGGGGCCTGGGATACGCAGTATTTT. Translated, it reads CASSVGRLAGAWDTQYF.